These 26 T cell receptor beta chains were sequenced from one sample in a study of blood T cells in healthy people across ages. Sample-barcoded 5' priming and a J-beta primer mix drove a second PCR of roughly 6 to 12 cycles. TCRdb independently ran MiXCR on the 5' RACE reads; one entry per CDR3 protein. This table has 700,000 to 850,000 distinct CDR3 sequences, roughly 40% appearing once. The sequencing input was blood. The receptors stem from a man between 18 and 29 years old in good health.

As regards this clonotype: A much bigger clone sits one base away, suggesting this may be a read error. The rearrangement joins TRBV7-2 to TRBJ2-3, with D tentatively TRBD1 (5 bases). This CDR3 is built from 14 residues. Germline-derived CDR1 and CDR2 are SGHTA and FQGNSA. V was shortened by 4 bases and J by 5 bases, with 13 bases between the two germline ends. The CDR3 DNA reads as TGTGCCAGCAGCTCCGACAGAACGGAAGATACGCAGTATTTT. Protein: CASSSDRTEDTQYF.

The table lists this clonotype with a few counts. This rearrangement joins TRBV11-1 to TRBJ2-5; 12 bases line up with TRBD1. This CDR3 comprises 15 residues. V lost 0 bases and J lost 10; bases outside the gene matches: 6. Per germline, CDR1 SGHAT and CDR2 FQDESV (reference sequence). The CDR3 here is CASSLAGTGGSGQYF. DNA for the CDR3: TGTGCCAGCAGCTTAGCCGGGACAGGGGGCTCTGGCCAGTACTTC.

This clonotype has a handful of counts. The chain links TRBV7-2 to TRBJ2-3; weak D call: TRBD2 (5 bases). V was clipped by 2 bases and J by 5 bases, with 14 bases between them. This CDR3 comprises 15 residues. Per the germline V gene, CDR1 is SGHTA and CDR2 is FQGNSA. The CDR3 loop is CASSLSGSMGDTQYF. CDR3 coding DNA: TGTGCCAGCAGCTTAAGCGGTTCGATGGGAGATACGCAGTATTTT.

At least ten counts were recorded for this clonotype. The chain joins TRBV19 to TRBJ2-7; TRBD1 aligns across 8 bases. The CDR3 consists of 18 residues. Germline assignment: CDR1 LNHDA and CDR2 SQIVND (reference sequence). J was trimmed by 4 bases and V by 3 bases; bases with no gene match: 17. Here the CDR3 reads CASSMRLRTGSIGYEQYF. In DNA, the CDR3 is TGTGCCAGTAGTATGAGACTAAGGACAGGGTCTATCGGTTACGAGCAGTACTTC. The variable domain in full, completed from reference TRBV19 and TRBJ2-7, reads DGGITQSPKYLFRKEGQNVTLSCEQNLNHDAMYWYRQDPGQGLRLIYYSQIVNDFQKGDIAEGYSVSREKKESFPLTVTSAQKNPTAFYLCASSMRLRTGSIGYEQYFGPGTRLTVT.

The chain recombines TRBV7-2 with TRBJ2-1; TRBD2 aligns across 7 bases. The CDR3 loop spans 15 amino acids. V gave up 5 bases and J gave up 3 bases; unmatched junction bases: 7. Germline CDR1 and CDR2: SGHTA and FQGNSA. The CDR3 loop is CASSETSRSYNEQFF. The CDR3 region has the DNA TGTGCCAGCAGCGAGACTAGCAGGAGCTACAATGAGCAGTTCTTC.

This chain uses TRBV25-1 with TRBJ1-2; 8 bases fit TRBD1. The CDR3 is made up of 16 amino acids. V was pared by 4 bases and J by 8 bases, with 15 bases of the junction left unmatched. Germline CDR1 MGHDK, CDR2 SYGVNS. The CDR3 DNA reads TGTGCCAGCAGTGGGCAAGATCGGGACAGGCATATGGGCTACACCTTC. Its protein is CASSGQDRDRHMGYTF.

This clonotype was counted only a few times. The chain couples TRBV2 to TRBJ1-2; perhaps TRBD1 as D (5 bases). V was clipped by 4 bases and J by 7 bases, with 16 bases between them. Germline V CDR1 and CDR2: SNHLY, FYNNEI. The CDR3 extends over 14 amino acids. The CDR3 reads CASSGMHSRGGYTF. CDR3 nucleotide sequence: TGTGCCAGCAGTGGGATGCATTCGAGGGGTGGCTACACCTTC.

This clonotype was recorded at least ten times. The CDR3 DNA follows: TGTGCCAGCAGCTTAGCAGGGTCGGGGTACAATGAGCAGTTCTTC. Protein: CASSLAGSGYNEQFF. This chain joins TRBV7-2 and TRBJ2-1; perhaps TRBD2 as D (5 bases). There are 15 residues in the CDR3. Trimming took 0 bases from V and 4 from J, leaving 10 bases between them. The germline gives CDR1 SGHTA, CDR2 FQGNSA.

A remark on this clonotype: A much more abundant neighbour one base away suggests this may be a read error. This chain links TRBV28 with TRBJ2-1; D is possibly TRBD1 (5 bases). Looked up from germline, CDR1 is MDHEN and CDR2 is SYDVKM. The CDR3 has 14 residues. CDR3 sequence reads: CTSSLRAGLHEQFF. The CDR3, as DNA: TGTACCAGCAGTTTACGGGCAGGGTTGCATGAGCAGTTCTTC. Complete variable domain (other parts from reference TRBV28 and TRBJ2-1): DVKVTQSSRYLVKRTGEKVFLECVQDMDHENMFWYRQDPGLGLRLIYFSYDVKMKEKGDIPEGYSVSREKKERFSLILESASTNQTSMYLCTSSLRAGLHEQFFGPGTRLTVL.

For this clonotype: A clone one base away is much larger, so this may be a read error. The genes are TRBV5-1 and TRBJ2-4, with D maybe TRBD2 (7 bases). The CDR3 spans 14 residues. The germline V gene has CDR1 SGHRS and CDR2 YFSETQ. The CDR3 coding sequence is TGCGCCAACAGCTTGGCGGGGGCACCAAACATTCAGTACTTC. Protein product: CANSLAGAPNIQYF.

The rearrangement links TRBV4-3 to TRBJ1-1; 9 nucleotides align to TRBD1. The ends lost 2 bases at V and 3 bases at J; junction bases unmatched: 10. Germline V lookup: CDR1 LGHNA, CDR2 YSLEER. The CDR3 has 17 amino acids. CDR3 nucleotides: TGCGCCAGCAGCCAAAGGGCGACAGGGGGAGCGTACACTGAAGCTTTCTTT. It translates to CASSQRATGGAYTEAFF.

The chain carries TRBV4-1 and TRBJ2-3, with a weak D call TRBD2 (5 bases). The germline V gene has CDR1 MGHRA and CDR2 YSYEKL. Trimming removed 4 bases from V and 2 bases from J, with 16 bases in between. The CDR3 contains 16 residues. The CDR3 loop reads CASSPGGYLVTDTQYF. The CDR3 DNA reads TGCGCCAGCAGCCCGGGCGGGTATTTAGTCACAGATACGCAGTATTTT.

This clonotype occurred a few times. The chain couples TRBV5-1 to TRBJ1-1; the D is unclear. The CDR3 totals 13 residues. The V and J ends lost 4 bases and 12 bases respectively, with 19 bases between them. The germline gives CDR1 SGHRS, CDR2 YFSETQ. Here the CDR3 DNA reads TGCGCCAGCAGCCCGACGGCTAAGGACTTTCCTTTCTTT. Amino acids: CASSPTAKDFPFF.

In this sample, this clonotype turned up many times. V and J are TRBV12-3 or TRBV12-4 and TRBJ1-2, with TRBD1 identical over 8 bases. The CDR3 has 13 residues. With 5 bases clipped from V and 7 bases from J, the junction kept 6 bases outside the gene matches. CDR3 protein: CASSQWDRIGYTF. The DNA for the CDR3 is TGTGCCAGCAGTCAATGGGACAGGATTGGCTACACCTTC.

This clonotype has ten or more counts. This chain connects TRBV28 to TRBJ2-5; D gene unclear. Trimming pared 5 bases from V and 7 bases from J, leaving 35 bases between. CDR1 is MDHEN and CDR2 is SYDVKM in the germline V gene. This CDR3 has 20 residues. CDR3 in amino acids: CASSPSWAYLESWFFGTQYF. The CDR3 DNA reads TGTGCCAGCAGTCCTAGTTGGGCCTATCTGGAGAGTTGGTTCTTTGGGACCCAGTACTTC.

This clonotype appeared a few times. The chain is built from TRBV28 and TRBJ2-2; weak D call: TRBD1 (5 bases). Trimming shortened V by 8 bases and J by 5 bases, and 9 bases separated the two germline ends. The CDR3 totals 12 residues. Germline V gene data show CDR1 as MDHEN and CDR2 as SYDVKM. CDR3 bases: TGTGCCAGCGGACAAGAGACCGGGGAGCTGTTTTTT. This encodes CASGQETGELFF.

The rearrangement uses TRBV4-1 and TRBJ2-3, with 10 bases aligning to TRBD2. CDR1 MGHRA and CDR2 YSYEKL come from the germline V gene. This CDR3 is built from 15 residues. V was clipped by 0 bases and J by 5 bases; unmatched bases: 2. The CDR3 region is CASSQDRTSGDTQYF. The CDR3 DNA reads as TGCGCCAGCAGCCAAGATCGGACTAGCGGAGATACGCAGTATTTT.

This clonotype has more than one count but fewer than ten. The chain couples TRBV7-9 to TRBJ1-5; 8 bases map to TRBD1. The germline CDR1 and CDR2 sequences are SEHNR and FQNEAQ (reference sequence). With V trimmed by 4 bases and J by 5 bases, 7 bases remained unmatched. This CDR3 region has 15 residues. CDR3 coding DNA: TGTGCCAGCAGCTCCGCGGGGACAGGCTATCAGCCCCAGCATTTT. Its translation is CASSSAGTGYQPQHF.

The chain uses TRBV4-3 and TRBJ2-1, with D perhaps matching TRBD1 (5 bases). This CDR3 spans 13 amino acids. Looked up from germline, CDR1 is LGHNA and CDR2 is YSLEER. V shed 2 bases and J shed 13 bases, with 15 bases lying between them. The CDR3 bases are TGCGCCAGCAGCCAATCCGATGGGGCGACTCAGTTCTTC. Its translation: CASSQSDGATQFF.

Ten or more counts support this clonotype. The chain is built from TRBV7-6 and TRBJ2-3, with D unclear. Germline lookup yields CDR1 SGHVS and CDR2 FNYEAQ. This CDR3 is 12 amino acids long. V lost 0 bases and J 5 bases, leaving 3 bases between the germline ends. CDR3 residues: CASSLAQDTQYF. In nucleotides, the CDR3 is TGTGCCAGCAGCTTAGCTCAAGATACGCAGTATTTT.

The V call is TRBV27, the J call TRBJ2-5; D gene unclear. V was cut by 8 bases and J by 3 bases, with 10 bases left in between. The CDR3 is made up of 12 amino acids. The germline gives CDR1 MNHEY, CDR2 SMNVEV (reference sequence). CDR3 loop: CASGRRKETQYF. The DNA of the CDR3 is TGTGCCAGCGGGCGCCGCAAAGAGACCCAGTACTTC.

In regard to this clonotype: At one of its ends the junction is not consistent with the germline gene, which may arise from a read error. The chain couples TRBV7-2 to TRBJ1-4, with D hard to call. CDR3 size: 16 residues. Germline V gives CDR1 SGHTA, CDR2 FQGNSA. The CDR3 protein is CASSLAPGGSNGKLFF. Written as DNA, the CDR3 is TGTGCCAGCAGCTTAGCGCCGGGAGGGAGTAATGGAAAACTGTTTTTT. Full variable domain (outside the CDR3, taken from reference TRBV7-2 and TRBJ1-4): GAGVSQSPSNKVTEKGKDVELRCDPISGHTALYWYRQSLGQGLEFLIYFQGNSAPDKSGLPSDRFSAERTGGSVSTLTIQRTQQEDSAVYLCASSLAPGGSNGKLFFGSGTQLSVL.

To note about this clonotype: Germline is not matched at one junction end, which may reflect a read error. The chain combines TRBV6-2 or TRBV6-3 with TRBJ2-1; 14 nucleotides line up with TRBD2. The CDR3 length is 17 residues. CDR1 is MNHEY and CDR2 is SVGEGT in the germline V gene. The CDR3 here is CASTGTSGGRSYNKQFF. CDR3 DNA: TGCGCCAGCACGGGGACTAGCGGGGGCCGCTCCTACAATAAGCAGTTCTTC.

This chain connects TRBV20-1 to TRBJ1-1; the D is unclear. From germline, CDR1 is DFQATT and CDR2 SNEGSKA (reference sequence). The CDR3 length is 16 residues. Deletions cut 4 bases from V and 3 bases from J, with 21 bases between. CDR3 coding DNA: TGCAGTGCTAAGAAAACGACCCTGTTGTACGACACTGAAGCTTTCTTT. As protein: CSAKKTTLLYDTEAFF.

The chain recombines TRBV25-1 with TRBJ2-1; TRBD1 matches at 9 bases. CDR1 is MGHDK and CDR2 is SYGVNS in the germline V gene. V gave up 3 bases and J gave up 6 bases; unmatched junction bases: 9. The CDR3 covers 16 residues. The CDR3 is CASSETGTGWINEQFF. The CDR3, as DNA: TGTGCCAGCAGTGAGACCGGGACAGGGTGGATCAATGAGCAGTTCTTC.

Only a few counts were recorded for this clonotype. The rearrangement joins TRBV6-2 or TRBV6-3 to TRBJ2-1; no firm D call. In germline, CDR1 is MNHEY, CDR2 SVGEGT. The CDR3 contains 13 residues. The V end lost 2 bases, the J end lost 5 bases, and 7 bases lay between the germline ends. The CDR3 sequence: CASSYPTHNEQFF. DNA of the CDR3: TGTGCCAGCAGTTACCCGACCCACAATGAGCAGTTCTTC.